This T cell receptor (beta chain) stems from a study of shared clonotypes between healthy human individuals. In the study overall: Each donor had three CD4 naive, three CD4 memory, two CD8 naive and one CD8 memory plate.

Across several immunoSEQ plates, the genomic DNA of each subset was split evenly. Measured with immunoSEQ multiplex PCR; TCRdb has only the in-frame clones, and not every one. The profile shows 650,000 to 800,000 clones, 92% of them singletons. In regard to this clone: Antigen: not known.

Notes on the study in general: Sampling used blood alone; tissue repertoires probably differ.

Trimming took off 5 bases at V and 2 bases at J, with 13 bases between the two ends. The V gene's germline CDR1 is SGDLS and CDR2 YYNGEE. The CDR3 runs 15 residues. Selected positively for CCR7 and CD45RO-negative, naive CD8 cells excluded terminally differentiated effector memory CD45RA+ cells. Sequenced input: naive CD8+ T cells sorted from blood. This clonotype was obtained from a man aged 25-40 years in good health. The rearrangement links TRBV9 to TRBJ2-2; weak D call: TRBD1 (6 bases). This chain's CDR3 is CASRGPGQNTGELFF. The CDR3 DNA is TGTGCCAGCAGGGGACCGGGACAAAACACCGGGGAGCTGTTTTTT.